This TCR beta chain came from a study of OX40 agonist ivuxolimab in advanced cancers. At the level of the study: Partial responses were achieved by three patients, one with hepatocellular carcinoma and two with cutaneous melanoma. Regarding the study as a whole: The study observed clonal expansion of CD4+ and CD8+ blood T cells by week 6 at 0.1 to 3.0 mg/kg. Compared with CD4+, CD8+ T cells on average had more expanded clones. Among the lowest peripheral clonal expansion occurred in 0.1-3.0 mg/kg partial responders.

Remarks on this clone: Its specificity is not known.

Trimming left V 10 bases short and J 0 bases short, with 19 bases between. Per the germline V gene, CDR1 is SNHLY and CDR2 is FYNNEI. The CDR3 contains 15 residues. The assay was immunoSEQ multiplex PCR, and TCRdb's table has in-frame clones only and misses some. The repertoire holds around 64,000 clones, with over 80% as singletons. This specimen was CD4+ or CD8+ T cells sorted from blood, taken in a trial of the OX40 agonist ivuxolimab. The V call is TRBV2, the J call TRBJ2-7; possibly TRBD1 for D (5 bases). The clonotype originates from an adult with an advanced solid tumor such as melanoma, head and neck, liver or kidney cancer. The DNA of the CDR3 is TGTGCCACCACTTGGGGCAGATCTTACTCCTACGAGCAGTACTTC. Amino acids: CATTWGRSYSYEQYF.